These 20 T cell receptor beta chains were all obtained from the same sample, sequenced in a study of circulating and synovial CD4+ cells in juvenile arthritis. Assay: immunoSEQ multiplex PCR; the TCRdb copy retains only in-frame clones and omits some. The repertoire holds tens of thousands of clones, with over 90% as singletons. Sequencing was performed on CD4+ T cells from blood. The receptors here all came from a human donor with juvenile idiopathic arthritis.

The CDR3 region has the DNA TGTGCCAGCAGCTCGACACCGAACACTGAAGCTTTCTTT. This translates into CASSSTPNTEAFF. This chain uses TRBV5-6 with TRBJ1-1; D is unclear. The CDR3 consists of 13 residues. The V end lost 3 bases, the J end lost 1 base, and 7 bases lay between the germline ends. CDR1 SGHDT and CDR2 YYEEEE come from the germline V gene.

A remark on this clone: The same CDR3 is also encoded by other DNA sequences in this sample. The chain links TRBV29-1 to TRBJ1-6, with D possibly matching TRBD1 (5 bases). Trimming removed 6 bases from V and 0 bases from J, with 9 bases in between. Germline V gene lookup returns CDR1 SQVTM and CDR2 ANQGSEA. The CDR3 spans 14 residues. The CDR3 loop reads CSVGGSSYNSPLHF. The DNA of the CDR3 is TGCAGCGTCGGGGGGAGCTCCTATAATTCACCCCTCCACTTT.

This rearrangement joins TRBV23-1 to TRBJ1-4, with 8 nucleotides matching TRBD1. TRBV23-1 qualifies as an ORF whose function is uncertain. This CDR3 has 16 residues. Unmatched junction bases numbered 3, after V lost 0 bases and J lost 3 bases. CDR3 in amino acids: CASSQSYRGANEKLFF. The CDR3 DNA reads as TGCGCCAGCAGTCAATCGTACAGGGGGGCTAATGAAAAACTGTTTTTT.

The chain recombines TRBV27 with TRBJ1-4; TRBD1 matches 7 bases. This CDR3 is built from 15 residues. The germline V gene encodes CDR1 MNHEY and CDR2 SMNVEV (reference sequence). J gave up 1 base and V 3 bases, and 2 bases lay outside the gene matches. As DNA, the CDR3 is TGTGCCAGCAGTTTCCAGGGGGTAACTAATGAAAAACTGTTTTTT. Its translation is CASSFQGVTNEKLFF.

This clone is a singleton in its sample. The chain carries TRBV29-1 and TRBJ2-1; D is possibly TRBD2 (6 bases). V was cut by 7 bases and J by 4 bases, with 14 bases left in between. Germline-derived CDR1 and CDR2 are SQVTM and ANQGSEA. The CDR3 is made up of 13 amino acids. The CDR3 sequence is CSAQLGRYNEQFF. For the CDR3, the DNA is TGCAGCGCCCAGCTTGGGAGGTACAATGAGCAGTTCTTC.

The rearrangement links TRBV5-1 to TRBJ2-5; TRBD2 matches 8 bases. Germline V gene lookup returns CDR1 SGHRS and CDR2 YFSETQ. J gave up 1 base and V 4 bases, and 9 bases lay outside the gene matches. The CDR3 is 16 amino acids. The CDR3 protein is CASSERGGGFQETQYF. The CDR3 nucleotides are TGCGCCAGCAGCGAACGGGGCGGGGGGTTCCAAGAGACCCAGTACTTC.

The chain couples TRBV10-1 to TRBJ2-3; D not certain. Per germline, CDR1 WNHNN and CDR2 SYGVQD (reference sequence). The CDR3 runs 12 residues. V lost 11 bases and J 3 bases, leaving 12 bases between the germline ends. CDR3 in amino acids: CAAGPRTDTQYF. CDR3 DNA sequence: TGCGCCGCTGGGCCAAGAACAGATACGCAGTATTTT.

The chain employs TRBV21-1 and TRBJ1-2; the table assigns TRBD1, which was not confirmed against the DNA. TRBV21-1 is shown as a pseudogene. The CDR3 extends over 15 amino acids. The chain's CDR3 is CASSTGQGSPYGYTF. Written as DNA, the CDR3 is TGTGCCAGCAGCACTGGACAGGGGAGTCCATATGGCTACACCTTC.

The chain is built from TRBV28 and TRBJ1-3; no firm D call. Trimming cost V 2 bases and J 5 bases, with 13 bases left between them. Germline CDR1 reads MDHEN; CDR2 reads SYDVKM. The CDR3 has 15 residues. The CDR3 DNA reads TGTGCCAGCAGTTTAGGGCAGCGGGCTCGAAACACCATATATTTT. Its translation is CASSLGQRARNTIYF.

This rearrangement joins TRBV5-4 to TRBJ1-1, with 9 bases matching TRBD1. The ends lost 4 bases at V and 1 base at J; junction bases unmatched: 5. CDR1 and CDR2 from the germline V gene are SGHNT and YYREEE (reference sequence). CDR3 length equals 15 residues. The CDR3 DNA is TGTGCCAGCAGCCCGAGGACAGGGGCGAACACTGAAGCTTTCTTT. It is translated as CASSPRTGANTEAFF.

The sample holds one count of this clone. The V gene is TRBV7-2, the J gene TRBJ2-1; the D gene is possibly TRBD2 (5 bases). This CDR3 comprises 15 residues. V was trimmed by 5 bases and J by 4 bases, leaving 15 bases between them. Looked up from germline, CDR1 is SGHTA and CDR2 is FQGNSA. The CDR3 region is CASSTETNYYNEQFF. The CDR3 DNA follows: TGTGCCAGCAGCACTGAGACTAACTATTACAATGAGCAGTTCTTC.

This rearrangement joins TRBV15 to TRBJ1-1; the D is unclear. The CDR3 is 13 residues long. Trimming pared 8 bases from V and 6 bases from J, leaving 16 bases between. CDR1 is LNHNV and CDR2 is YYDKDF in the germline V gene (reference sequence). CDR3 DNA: TGTGCCACCGCGGGTGCGGTCGGGTCTGAAGCTTTCTTT. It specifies CATAGAVGSEAFF.

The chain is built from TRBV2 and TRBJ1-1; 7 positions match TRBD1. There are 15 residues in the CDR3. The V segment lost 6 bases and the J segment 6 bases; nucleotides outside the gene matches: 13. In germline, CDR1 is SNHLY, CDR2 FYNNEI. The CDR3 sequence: CASRDLKGATAEAFF. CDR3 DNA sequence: TGTGCCAGCAGGGACTTAAAGGGGGCGACCGCTGAAGCTTTCTTT.

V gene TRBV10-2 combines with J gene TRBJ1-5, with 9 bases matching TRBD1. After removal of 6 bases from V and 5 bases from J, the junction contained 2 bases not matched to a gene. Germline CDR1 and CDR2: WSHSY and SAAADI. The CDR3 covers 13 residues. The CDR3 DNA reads TGCGCCAGCAGAGACAGGGGGGATCAGCCCCAGCATTTT. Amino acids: CASRDRGDQPQHF.

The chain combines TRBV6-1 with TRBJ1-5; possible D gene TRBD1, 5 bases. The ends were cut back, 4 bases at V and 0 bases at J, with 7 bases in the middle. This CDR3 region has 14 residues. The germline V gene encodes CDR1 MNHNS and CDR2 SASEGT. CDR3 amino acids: CASSVDTSNQPQHF. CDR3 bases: TGTGCCAGCAGTGTGGACACTAGCAATCAGCCCCAGCATTTT.

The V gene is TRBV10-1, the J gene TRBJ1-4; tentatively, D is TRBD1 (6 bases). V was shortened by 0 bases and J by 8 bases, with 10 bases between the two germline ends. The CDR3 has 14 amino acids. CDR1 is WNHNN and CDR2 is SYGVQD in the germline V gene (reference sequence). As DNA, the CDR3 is TGCGCCAGCAGTGAGTCCCAGGGGCGGGAAAAACTGTTTTTT. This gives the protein CASSESQGREKLFF.

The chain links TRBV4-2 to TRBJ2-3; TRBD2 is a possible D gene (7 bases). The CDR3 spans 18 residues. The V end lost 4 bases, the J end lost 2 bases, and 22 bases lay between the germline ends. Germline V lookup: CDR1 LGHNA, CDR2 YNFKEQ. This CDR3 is CASSPQGGRGQITDTQYF. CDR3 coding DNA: TGTGCCAGCAGCCCCCAAGGGGGGCGGGGGCAGATCACAGATACGCAGTATTTT.

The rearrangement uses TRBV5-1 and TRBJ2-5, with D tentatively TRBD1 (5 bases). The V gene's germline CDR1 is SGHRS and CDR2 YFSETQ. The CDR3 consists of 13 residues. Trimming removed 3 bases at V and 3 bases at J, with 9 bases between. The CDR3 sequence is CASSWSGKETQYF. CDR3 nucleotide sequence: TGCGCCAGCAGCTGGTCAGGGAAAGAGACCCAGTACTTC.

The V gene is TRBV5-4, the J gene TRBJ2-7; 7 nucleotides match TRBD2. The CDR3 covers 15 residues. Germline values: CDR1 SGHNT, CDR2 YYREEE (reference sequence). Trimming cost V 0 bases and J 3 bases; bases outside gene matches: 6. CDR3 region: CASSLEASGIYEQYF. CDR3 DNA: TGTGCCAGCAGCTTGGAGGCTAGCGGCATCTACGAGCAGTACTTC.

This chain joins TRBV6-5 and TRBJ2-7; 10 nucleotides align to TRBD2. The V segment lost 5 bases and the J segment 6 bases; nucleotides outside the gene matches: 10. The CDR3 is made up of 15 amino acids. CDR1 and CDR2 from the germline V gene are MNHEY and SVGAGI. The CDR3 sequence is CASSTSGTLHSEQYF. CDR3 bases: TGTGCCAGCAGTACTAGCGGGACCCTCCATTCCGAGCAGTACTTC.